The present TCR beta chain was sequenced within a study of blood T cell repertoires in COVID-19. Across the study: Acute and convalescent COVID-19 specimens originated in the United States, Italy and Spain. PBMCs, B-cell-depleted T cells, or T cells provided the cDNA or gDNA that made up the material.

In the original workflow: Estimation of nucleated cell counts was performed using reference gene primer amplification. This table comes from immunoSEQ multiplex PCR, and its TCRdb copy is limited to in-frame clones, with some not included. V and J calls and clone size follow that table, whereas D and trimming were derived from the DNA. The table has roughly 280,000 clones, around 87% seen once. The CDR3 covers 18 residues. Trimming pared 3 bases from V and 1 base from J, leaving 22 bases between. CDR1 is MDHEN, CDR2 SYDVKM, per germline. This chain joins TRBV28 and TRBJ2-7; perhaps TRBD2 as D (7 bases). The sequencing input was peripheral blood. The source of this sequence is a woman in her forties or fifties who had recovered from COVID-19. Written as DNA, the CDR3 is TGTGCCAGCAGTTTCCCCTCCTCGAAGGGGGGGTTTTCCTACGAGCAGTACTTC. It codes for CASSFPSSKGGFSYEQYF.